The sequence of this T cell receptor beta chain was determined in a study of blood T cells in healthy people across ages. In regard to this clonotype: The antigen remains undetermined.

CDR3 length equals 16 residues. Trimming left V 3 bases short and J 5 bases short, with 19 bases between. With a J-beta primer mix and a sample-barcoded 5' primer, a second PCR ran about 6 to 11 cycles. TCRdb analysed the 5' RACE reads with MiXCR anew, one entry per CDR3 protein. The repertoire holds roughly 930,000 distinct CDR3 sequences, with 45% to 50% as singletons. General study results and limits: CMV status of donors was unknown, possibly confounding expanded clonotype changes.

The sequenced sample was blood. V usage is TRBV12-3 or TRBV12-4 and J usage is TRBJ1-2; D not certain. This sequence was found in a young man in good health. The CDR3 DNA is TGTGCCAGCAGTTTGGGGAGGCTGCGACGCCCTTATGGCTACACCTTC. Protein: CASSLGRLRRPYGYTF.